These 19 T cell receptor beta chains were sequenced from one sample in a study of CD8 T cells in ankylosing spondylitis. A single record per CDR3 protein comes from TCRdb applying MiXCR to the 5' RACE reads. In the table there are roughly 120,000 distinct CDR3 sequences, 6% to 8.5% of which are singletons. The sequencing sample was made of blood, either unsorted or a sorted T cell fraction (not recorded which). The receptor set was obtained from a male donor with ankylosing spondylitis or in good health (not recorded which).

This clonotype was seen many times. V usage is TRBV28 and J usage is TRBJ1-5, with unresolved D. The V gene lost 4 bases and the J gene lost 0 bases, with 10 bases spanning the gap. CDR3 length: 15 amino acids. Germline lookup yields CDR1 MDHEN and CDR2 SYDVKM. CDR3 sequence: CASSSPVHSNQPQHF. The CDR3 DNA is TGTGCCAGCAGTTCACCGGTTCATAGCAATCAGCCCCAGCATTTT.

This clonotype was seen repeatedly, ten times or more. This rearrangement joins TRBV6-5 to TRBJ2-3, with 10 bases aligning to TRBD2. V lost 1 base and J lost 0; bases outside the gene matches: 7. This CDR3 has 18 residues. The V gene's germline CDR1 is MNHEY and CDR2 SVGAGI. CDR3 loop: CASSYLAGGPPSTDTQYF. The DNA for the CDR3 is TGTGCCAGCAGTTACTTAGCGGGAGGCCCGCCGAGCACAGATACGCAGTATTTT.

CDR3 region: CAWRKPLLPYNEQFF. CDR3 DNA: TGTGCCTGGAGAAAACCTCTGCTGCCCTACAATGAGCAGTTCTTC. The V call is TRBV30, the J call TRBJ2-1; no clear D gene. V gave up 3 bases and J gave up 2 bases, with 14 bases separating them. This CDR3 has 15 amino acids. Per the germline V gene, CDR1 is GTSNPN and CDR2 is SVGIG (reference sequence).

This clonotype showed up many times. The rearrangement joins TRBV5-1 to TRBJ1-5, with D tentatively TRBD1 (6 bases). CDR1 SGHRS and CDR2 YFSETQ come from the germline V gene. Trimming pared 2 bases from V and 7 bases from J, leaving 10 bases between. The CDR3 contains 13 residues. The CDR3 is CASSFGGPQPQHF. The CDR3, as DNA: TGCGCCAGCAGCTTCGGGGGCCCACAGCCCCAGCATTTT. Together with reference TRBV5-1 and TRBJ1-5, the CDR3 gives the full variable domain: KAGVTQTPRYLIKTRGQQVTLSCSPISGHRSVSWYQQTPGQGLQFLFEYFSETQRNKGNFPGRFSGRQFSNSRSEMNVSTLELGDSALYLCASSFGGPQPQHFGDGTRLSIL.

This clonotype appeared many times. V usage is TRBV7-9 and J usage is TRBJ2-1; D is unresolved. Germline values: CDR1 SEHNR, CDR2 FQNEAQ (reference sequence). Trimming shortened V by 5 bases and J by 5 bases, and 13 bases separated the two germline ends. The CDR3 sequence is 14 residues long. CDR3 DNA: TGTGCCAGCAGCGCCTCGACTGAAGACAATGAGCAGTTCTTC. Encoded protein: CASSASTEDNEQFF.

This clonotype has at least ten counts. The chain carries TRBV12-3 or TRBV12-4 and TRBJ1-5; D ambiguous. V dropped 3 bases and J dropped 6 bases, with 9 bases sitting between them. The CDR3 has 13 amino acids. The CDR3 region is CASSFAGSQPQHF. CDR3 nucleotides: TGTGCCAGCAGTTTTGCAGGCAGTCAGCCCCAGCATTTT.

In its sample, this clonotype was seen many times. This chain links TRBV7-2 with TRBJ2-6, with D uncertain. Looked up from germline, CDR1 is SGHTA and CDR2 is FQGNSA. The CDR3 contains 15 residues. The V gene lost 4 bases and the J gene lost 0 bases, with 7 bases spanning the gap. The CDR3 loop is CASSYYGSGANVLTF. For the CDR3, the DNA is TGTGCCAGCAGCTATTACGGCTCTGGGGCCAACGTCCTGACTTTC. Filled out from reference TRBV7-2 and TRBJ2-6, the complete variable domain reads GAGVSQSPSNKVTEKGKDVELRCDPISGHTALYWYRQSLGQGLEFLIYFQGNSAPDKSGLPSDRFSAERTGGSVSTLTIQRTQQEDSAVYLCASSYYGSGANVLTFGAGSRLTVL.

To note about this clonotype: A much more abundant neighbour one base away suggests this may be a read error. The chain links TRBV10-3 to TRBJ2-5; D tentatively reads TRBD1 or TRBD2 (5 bases each). Germline V gene lookup returns CDR1 ENHRY and CDR2 SYGVKD. This CDR3 has 15 residues. The CDR3 is CAISDGRAGGEAQYF. In nucleotides, the CDR3 is TGTGCCATCAGTGACGGCAGGGCTGGGGGAGAGGCCCAGTACTTC.

This clonotype was detected ten times or more. This sequence joins TRBV5-1 and TRBJ2-1; tentatively, D is TRBD1 (6 bases). V lost 3 bases and J 3 bases, leaving 10 bases between the germline ends. The germline V gene encodes CDR1 SGHRS and CDR2 YFSETQ. The CDR3 has 14 amino acids. The chain's CDR3 is CASSSGTNYNEQFF. The DNA of the CDR3 is TGCGCCAGCAGCTCTGGGACAAACTACAATGAGCAGTTCTTC.

In this sample, this clonotype turned up many times. The chain combines TRBV9 with TRBJ2-7; the match to TRBD1 covers 10 bases. Germline CDR1 SGDLS, CDR2 YYNGEE. This CDR3 spans 15 amino acids. V gave up 4 bases and J gave up 6 bases; unmatched junction bases: 10. The CDR3 protein is CASSNRDRGVTEQYF. CDR3 nucleotides: TGTGCCAGCAGCAACCGGGACAGGGGAGTTACCGAGCAGTACTTC.

Many counts were recorded for this clonotype. The chain uses TRBV20-1 and TRBJ2-3; tentative D call: TRBD2 (6 bases). Germline CDR1 reads DFQATT; CDR2 reads SNEGSKA (reference sequence). The CDR3 is 14 residues long. The V end lost 0 bases, the J end lost 6 bases, and 13 bases lay between the germline ends. The CDR3 DNA is TGCAGTGCTAGAGAGGGTCGGGGGTGGGATACGCAGTATTTT. It specifies CSAREGRGWDTQYF.

This clonotype was seen ten or more times. The chain uses TRBV5-1 and TRBJ2-1; D gene uncertain. V was trimmed by 0 bases and J by 9 bases, leaving 16 bases between them. Looked up from germline, CDR1 is SGHRS and CDR2 is YFSETQ. There are 15 residues in the CDR3. The CDR3 spells CASSLVYSQKGEQFF. The DNA for the CDR3 is TGCGCCAGCAGCTTGGTGTACTCACAAAAGGGTGAGCAGTTCTTC.

There are a few counts of this clonotype. The gene calls are TRBV7-7 and TRBJ2-1; TRBD1 agrees at 8 bases. The V and J ends lost 5 bases and 6 bases, in that order; junction bases with no gene match: 3. Germline V gene sequence: CDR1 SSHAT, CDR2 FNYEAQ (reference sequence). The CDR3 has 13 residues. Here the CDR3 DNA reads TGTGCCAGCAGCCAGGACAGGGTCAATGAGCAGTTCTTC. This translates into CASSQDRVNEQFF. Variable domain in full (rest from reference TRBV7-7 and TRBJ2-1): GAGVSQSPRYKVTKRGQDVTLRCDPISSHATLYWYQQALGQGPEFLTYFNYEAQPDKSGLPSDRFSAERPEGSISTLTIQRTEQRDSAMYRCASSQDRVNEQFFGPGTRLTVL.

This clonotype was observed at least ten times. The chain has TRBV3-1 and TRBJ2-5, with TRBD2 as a possible D gene (6 bases). This CDR3 is 14 amino acids long. Trimming stripped 5 bases from V and 9 bases from J, with 19 bases between. Germline V CDR1 and CDR2: LGHDT, YNNKEL (reference sequence). The CDR3 region has the DNA TGTGCCAGCAGCTCCCGGGACTCCACTCGCGCCCAGTACTTC. It translates to CASSSRDSTRAQYF.

At least ten counts were recorded for this clonotype. The gene calls are TRBV6-5 and TRBJ2-4; D tentatively fits TRBD1 or TRBD2 (5 bases each). The CDR3 spans 16 residues. Germline V CDR1 and CDR2: MNHEY, SVGAGI. Deletions cut 3 bases from V and 8 bases from J, with 20 bases between. The DNA of the CDR3 is TGTGCCAGCAGTTATTCGGGTCTCCTACCGGGACACATTCAGTACTTC. It encodes CASSYSGLLPGHIQYF.

The table lists this clonotype with many counts. The chain couples TRBV7-8 to TRBJ1-2; D call uncertain. V was trimmed by 1 base and J by 12 bases, leaving 18 bases between them. Germline V gene sequence: CDR1 SGHVS, CDR2 FQNEAQ. The CDR3 consists of 14 residues. CDR3 region: CASSLGYGHLADTF. CDR3 bases: TGTGCCAGCAGCTTAGGTTACGGCCACCTTGCTGACACCTTC.

The sample holds many counts of this clonotype. V gene TRBV7-9 combines with J gene TRBJ2-3, with no clear D. Trimming removed 4 bases at V and 4 bases at J, with 18 bases between. Germline CDR1 is SEHNR and CDR2 is FQNEAQ (reference sequence). CDR3 length: 16 residues. The DNA of the CDR3 is TGTGCCAGCAGCTCAGAATATCAAGACGTGGCAGATACGCAGTATTTT. Translation gives CASSSEYQDVADTQYF. The full variable domain, with the rest looked up from reference TRBV7-9 and TRBJ2-3, is DTGVSQNPRHKITKRGQNVTFRCDPISEHNRLYWYRQTLGQGPEFLTYFQNEAQLEKSRLLSDRFSAERPKGSFSTLEIQRTEQGDSAMYLCASSSEYQDVADTQYFGPGTRLTVL.

This clonotype was detected many times. This CDR3 is CSAIRDSEAFF. Here the CDR3 DNA reads TGCAGTGCGATAAGAGATTCTGAAGCTTTCTTT. The chain carries TRBV20-1 and TRBJ1-1; D gene uncertain. V lost 6 bases to trimming and J lost 6 bases, with 11 bases between them. Germline CDR1 and CDR2: DFQATT and SNEGSKA (reference sequence). This CDR3 region has 11 residues.

This clonotype was seen many times. The J gene is TRBJ2-2, the V gene TRBV10-1; 7 nucleotides line up with TRBD1. The CDR3 has 14 amino acids. Germline V gene sequence: CDR1 WNHNN, CDR2 SYGVQD (reference sequence). V lost 5 bases and J lost 6; bases outside the gene matches: 6. CDR3 sequence (DNA): TGCGCCAGCAGTACCGGGACAGAGTCCGGGGAGCTGTTTTTT. This sequence encodes CASSTGTESGELFF.